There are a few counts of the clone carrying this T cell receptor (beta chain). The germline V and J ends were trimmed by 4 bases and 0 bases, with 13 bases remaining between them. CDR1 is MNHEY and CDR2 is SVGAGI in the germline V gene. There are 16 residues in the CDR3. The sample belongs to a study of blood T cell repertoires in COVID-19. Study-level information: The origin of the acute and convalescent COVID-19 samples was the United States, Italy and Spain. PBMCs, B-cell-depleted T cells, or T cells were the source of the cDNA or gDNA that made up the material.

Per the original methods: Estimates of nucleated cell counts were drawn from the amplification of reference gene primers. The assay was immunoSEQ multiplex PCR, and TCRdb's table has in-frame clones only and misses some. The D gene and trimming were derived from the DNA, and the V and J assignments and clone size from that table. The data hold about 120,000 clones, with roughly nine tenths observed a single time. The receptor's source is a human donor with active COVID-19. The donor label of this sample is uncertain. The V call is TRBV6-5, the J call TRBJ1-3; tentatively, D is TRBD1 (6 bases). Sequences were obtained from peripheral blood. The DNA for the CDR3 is TGTGCCAGCAGTTCAGCAGGGGCACACTCTGGAAACACCATATATTTT. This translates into CASSSAGAHSGNTIYF.